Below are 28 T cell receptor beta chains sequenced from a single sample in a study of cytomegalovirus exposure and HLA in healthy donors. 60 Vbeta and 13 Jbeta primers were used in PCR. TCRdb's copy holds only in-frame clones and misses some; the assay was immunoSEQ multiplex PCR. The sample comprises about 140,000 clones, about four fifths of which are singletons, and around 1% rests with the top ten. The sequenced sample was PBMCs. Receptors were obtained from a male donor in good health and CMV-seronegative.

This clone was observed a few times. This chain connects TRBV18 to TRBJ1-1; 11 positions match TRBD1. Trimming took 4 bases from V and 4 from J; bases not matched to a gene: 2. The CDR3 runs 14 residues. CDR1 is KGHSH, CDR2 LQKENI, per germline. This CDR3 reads CASSRGTGGTEAFF. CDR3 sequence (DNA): TGTGCCAGCTCACGGGGGACAGGGGGCACTGAAGCTTTCTTT.

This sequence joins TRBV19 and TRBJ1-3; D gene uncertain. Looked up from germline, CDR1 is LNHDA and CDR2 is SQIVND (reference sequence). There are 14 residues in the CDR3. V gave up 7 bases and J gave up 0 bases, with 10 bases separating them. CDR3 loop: CASKGGDSGNTIYF. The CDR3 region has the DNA TGTGCCAGTAAAGGCGGCGACTCTGGAAACACCATATATTTT.

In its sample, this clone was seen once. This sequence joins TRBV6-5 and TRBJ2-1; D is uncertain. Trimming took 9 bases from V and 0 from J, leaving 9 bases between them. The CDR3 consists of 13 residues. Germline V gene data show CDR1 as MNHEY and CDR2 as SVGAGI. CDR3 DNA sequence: TGTGCCAGTAGAGAGAGCTCCTACAATGAGCAGTTCTTC. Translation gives CASRESSYNEQFF.

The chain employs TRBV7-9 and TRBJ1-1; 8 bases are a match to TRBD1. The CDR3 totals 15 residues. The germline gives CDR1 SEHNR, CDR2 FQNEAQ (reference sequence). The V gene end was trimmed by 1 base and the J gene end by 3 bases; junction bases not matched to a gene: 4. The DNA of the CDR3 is TGTGCCAGCAGCTTAGGAGCACAGGGGGACACTGAAGCTTTCTTT. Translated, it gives CASSLGAQGDTEAFF.

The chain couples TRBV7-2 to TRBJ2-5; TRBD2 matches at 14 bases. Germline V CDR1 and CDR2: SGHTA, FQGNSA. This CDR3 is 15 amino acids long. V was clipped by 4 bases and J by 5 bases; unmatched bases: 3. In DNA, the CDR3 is TGTGCCAGCAGCTGGACTAGCGGGGGGTGGGAGACCCAGTACTTC. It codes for CASSWTSGGWETQYF.

CDR3 region: CASSPPDRAMNTEAFF. The CDR3 DNA reads as TGTGCCAGCTCACCACCGGACAGGGCGATGAACACTGAAGCTTTCTTT. The rearrangement uses TRBV18 and TRBJ1-1; TRBD1 matches 8 bases. The CDR3 has 16 residues. Germline V gene data show CDR1 as KGHSH and CDR2 as LQKENI. V gave up 0 bases and J gave up 0 bases; unmatched junction bases: 3.

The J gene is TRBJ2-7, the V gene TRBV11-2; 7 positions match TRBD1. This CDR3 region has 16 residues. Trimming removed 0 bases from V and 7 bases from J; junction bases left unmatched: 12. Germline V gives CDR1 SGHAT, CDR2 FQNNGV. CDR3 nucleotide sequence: TGTGCCAGCAGCTTAGATCTGGACAGGCCAGGTAAAGAGCAGTACTTC. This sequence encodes CASSLDLDRPGKEQYF.

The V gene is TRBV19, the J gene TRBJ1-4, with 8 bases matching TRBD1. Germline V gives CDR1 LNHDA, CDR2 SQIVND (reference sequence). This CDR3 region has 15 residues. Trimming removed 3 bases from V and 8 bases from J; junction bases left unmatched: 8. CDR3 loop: CASSIWTGWREKLFF. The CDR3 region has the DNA TGTGCCAGTAGTATCTGGACAGGGTGGCGAGAAAAACTGTTTTTT.

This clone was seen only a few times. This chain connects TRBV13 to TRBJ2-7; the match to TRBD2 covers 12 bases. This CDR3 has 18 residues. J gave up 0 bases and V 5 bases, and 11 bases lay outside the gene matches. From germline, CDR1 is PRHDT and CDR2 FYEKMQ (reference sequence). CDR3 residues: CASSPQTSGGRSSYEQYF. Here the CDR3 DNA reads TGTGCCAGCAGCCCGCAGACTAGCGGGGGCCGAAGCTCCTACGAGCAGTACTTC.

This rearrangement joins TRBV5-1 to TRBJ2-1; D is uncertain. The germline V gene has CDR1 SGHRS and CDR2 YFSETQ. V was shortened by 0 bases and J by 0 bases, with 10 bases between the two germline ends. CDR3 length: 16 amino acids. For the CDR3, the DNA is TGCGCCAGCAGCTTGGATGGAGCGAGCTCCTACAATGAGCAGTTCTTC. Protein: CASSLDGASSYNEQFF.

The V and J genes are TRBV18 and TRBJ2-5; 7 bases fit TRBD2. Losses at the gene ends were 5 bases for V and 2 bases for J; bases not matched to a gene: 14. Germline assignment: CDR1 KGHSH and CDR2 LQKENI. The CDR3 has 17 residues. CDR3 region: CASSFAGDLSGQETQYF. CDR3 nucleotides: TGTGCCAGCTCATTCGCGGGGGACCTTTCAGGACAAGAGACCCAGTACTTC.

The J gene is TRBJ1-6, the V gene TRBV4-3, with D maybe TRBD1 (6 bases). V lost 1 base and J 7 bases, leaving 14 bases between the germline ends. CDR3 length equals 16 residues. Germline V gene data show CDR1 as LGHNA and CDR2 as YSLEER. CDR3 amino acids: CASSQVGGTKNSPLHF. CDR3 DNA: TGCGCCAGCAGCCAAGTGGGGGGGACAAAAAATTCACCCCTCCACTTT.

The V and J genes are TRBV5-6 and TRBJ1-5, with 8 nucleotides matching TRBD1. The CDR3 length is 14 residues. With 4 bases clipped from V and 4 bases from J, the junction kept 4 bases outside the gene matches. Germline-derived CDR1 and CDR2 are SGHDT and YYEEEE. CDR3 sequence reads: CASSPGQGNQPQHF. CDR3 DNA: TGTGCCAGCAGCCCTGGACAGGGAAATCAGCCCCAGCATTTT.

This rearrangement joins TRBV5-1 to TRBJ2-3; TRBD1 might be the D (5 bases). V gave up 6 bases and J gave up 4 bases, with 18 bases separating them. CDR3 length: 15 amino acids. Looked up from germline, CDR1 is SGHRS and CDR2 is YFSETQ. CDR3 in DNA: TGCGCCAGCACCCCAGGCGGCAGGGCGGCAGATACGCAGTATTTT. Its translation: CASTPGGRAADTQYF.

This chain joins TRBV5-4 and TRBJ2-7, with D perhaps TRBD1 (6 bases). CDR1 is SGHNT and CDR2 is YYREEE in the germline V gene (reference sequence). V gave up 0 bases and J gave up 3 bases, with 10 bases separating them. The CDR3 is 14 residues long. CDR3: CASSLGQGNYEQYF. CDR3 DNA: TGTGCCAGCAGCTTGGGCCAGGGGAACTACGAGCAGTACTTC.

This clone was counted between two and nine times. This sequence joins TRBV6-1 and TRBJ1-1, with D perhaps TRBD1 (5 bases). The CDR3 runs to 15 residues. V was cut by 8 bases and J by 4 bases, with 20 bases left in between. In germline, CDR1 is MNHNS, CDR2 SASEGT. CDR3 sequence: CASSGREPRGTEAFF. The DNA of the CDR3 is TGTGCCAGCTCGGGACGGGAACCGCGGGGCACTGAAGCTTTCTTT.

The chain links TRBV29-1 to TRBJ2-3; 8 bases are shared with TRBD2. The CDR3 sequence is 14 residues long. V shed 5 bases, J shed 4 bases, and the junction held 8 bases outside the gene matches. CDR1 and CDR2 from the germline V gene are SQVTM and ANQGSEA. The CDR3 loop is CSVLGRGGSDTQYF. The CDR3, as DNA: TGCAGCGTTTTGGGTCGCGGGGGGTCAGATACGCAGTATTTT.

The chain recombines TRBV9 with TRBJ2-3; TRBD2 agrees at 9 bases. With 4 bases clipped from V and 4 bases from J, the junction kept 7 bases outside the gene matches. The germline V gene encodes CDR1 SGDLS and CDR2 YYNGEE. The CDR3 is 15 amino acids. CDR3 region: CASSTRLAGSDTQYF. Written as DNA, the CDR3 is TGTGCCAGCAGCACCCGGCTAGCGGGGTCAGATACGCAGTATTTT.

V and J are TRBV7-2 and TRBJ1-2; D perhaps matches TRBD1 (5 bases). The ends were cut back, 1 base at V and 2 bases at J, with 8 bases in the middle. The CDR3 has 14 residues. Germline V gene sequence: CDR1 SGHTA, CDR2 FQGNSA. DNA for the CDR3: TGTGCCAGCAGCTTAGTAGCAGGGAACTATGGCTACACCTTC. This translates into CASSLVAGNYGYTF.

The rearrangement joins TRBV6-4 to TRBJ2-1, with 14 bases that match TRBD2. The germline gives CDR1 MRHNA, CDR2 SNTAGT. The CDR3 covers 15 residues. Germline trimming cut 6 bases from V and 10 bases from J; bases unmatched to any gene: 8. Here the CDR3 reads CASSPGLAGGGEQFF. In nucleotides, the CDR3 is TGTGCCAGCAGCCCCGGACTAGCGGGGGGAGGGGAGCAGTTCTTC.

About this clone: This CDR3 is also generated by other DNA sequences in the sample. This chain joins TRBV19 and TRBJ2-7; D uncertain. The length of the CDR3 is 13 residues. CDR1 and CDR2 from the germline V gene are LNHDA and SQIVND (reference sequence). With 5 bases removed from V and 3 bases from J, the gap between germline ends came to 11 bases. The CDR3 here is CASSLTRSYEQYF. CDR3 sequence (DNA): TGTGCCAGTAGTTTGACGCGGAGCTACGAGCAGTACTTC. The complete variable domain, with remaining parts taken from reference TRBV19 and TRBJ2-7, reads DGGITQSPKYLFRKEGQNVTLSCEQNLNHDAMYWYRQDPGQGLRLIYYSQIVNDFQKGDIAEGYSVSREKKESFPLTVTSAQKNPTAFYLCASSLTRSYEQYFGPGTRLTVT.

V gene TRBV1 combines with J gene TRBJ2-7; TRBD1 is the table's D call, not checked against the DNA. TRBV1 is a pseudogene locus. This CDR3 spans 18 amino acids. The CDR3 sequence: CTSSQEWVVETGSYEQYF. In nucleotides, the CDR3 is TGCACCAGCAGCCAAGAATGGGTGGTAGAGACAGGTTCCTACGAGCAGTACTTC.

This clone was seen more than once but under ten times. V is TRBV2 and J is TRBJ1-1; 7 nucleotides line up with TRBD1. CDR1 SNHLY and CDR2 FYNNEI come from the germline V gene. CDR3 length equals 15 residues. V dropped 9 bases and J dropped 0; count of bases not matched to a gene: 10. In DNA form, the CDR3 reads TGTGCCAGTCGGGACAGCGTTCGTATGAACACTGAAGCTTTCTTT. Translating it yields CASRDSVRMNTEAFF.

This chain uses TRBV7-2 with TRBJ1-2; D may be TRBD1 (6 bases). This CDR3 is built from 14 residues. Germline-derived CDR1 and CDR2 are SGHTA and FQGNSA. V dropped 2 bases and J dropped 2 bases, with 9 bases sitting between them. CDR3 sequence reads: CASSLFQGNYGYTF. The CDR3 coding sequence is TGTGCCAGCAGCTTATTTCAGGGGAACTATGGCTACACCTTC.

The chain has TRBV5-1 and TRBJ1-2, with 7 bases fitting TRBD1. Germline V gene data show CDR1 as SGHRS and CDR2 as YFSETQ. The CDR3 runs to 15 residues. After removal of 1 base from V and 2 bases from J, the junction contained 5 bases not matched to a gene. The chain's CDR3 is CASSLTGVGNYGYTF. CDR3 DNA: TGCGCCAGCAGCTTGACAGGGGTAGGGAACTATGGCTACACCTTC.

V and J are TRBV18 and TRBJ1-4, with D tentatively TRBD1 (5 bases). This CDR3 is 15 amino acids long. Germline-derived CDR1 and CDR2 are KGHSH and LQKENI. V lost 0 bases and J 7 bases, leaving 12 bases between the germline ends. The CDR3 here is CASSPPSRGGEKLFF. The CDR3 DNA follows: TGTGCCAGCTCACCACCGTCAAGGGGTGGTGAAAAACTGTTTTTT.

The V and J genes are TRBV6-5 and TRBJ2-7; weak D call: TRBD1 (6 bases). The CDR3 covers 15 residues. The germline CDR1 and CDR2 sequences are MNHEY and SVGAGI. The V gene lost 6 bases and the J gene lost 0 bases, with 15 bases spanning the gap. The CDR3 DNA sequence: TGTGCCAGCAGCCAGGGGCCCACCAGCTCCTACGAGCAGTACTTC. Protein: CASSQGPTSSYEQYF.

This CDR3 is CASSVEGRGRETQYF. The CDR3 coding sequence is TGTGCCAGCAGCGTAGAGGGCAGGGGTCGGGAGACCCAGTACTTC. The chain employs TRBV9 and TRBJ2-5; a weak D match, TRBD1 (6 bases). Per germline, CDR1 SGDLS and CDR2 YYNGEE. The length of the CDR3 is 15 residues. V lost 0 bases, J lost 5 bases, and 14 bases lay in between.